The count of the clone carrying this T cell receptor beta chain is one. The method was immunoSEQ multiplex PCR; TCRdb's version includes in-frame clones alone and lacks a portion of them. The data hold 350,000 to 450,000 clones, with 70% to 90% observed a single time. This specimen belongs to a study of blood T cell repertoires in COVID-19. Losses at the gene ends were 2 bases for V and 3 bases for J; bases not matched to a gene: 13. Germline assignment: CDR1 KGHSH and CDR2 LQKENI. The CDR3 runs 18 residues. The chain is built from TRBV18 and TRBJ1-3, with 7 bases lining up with TRBD1. The sample was peripheral blood. This sequence originates from a woman aged 60-75 years with COVID-19, enrolled during active disease. The CDR3 bases are TGTGCCAGCTCACCAGCCCCCCTGGGCCCAGGGGGTGGAAACACCATATATTTT. It is translated as CASSPAPLGPGGGNTIYF. Combining the CDR3 with reference TRBV18 and TRBJ1-3 gives the whole variable domain NAGVMQNPRHLVRRRGQEARLRCSPMKGHSHVYWYRQLPEEGLKFMVYLQKENIIDESGMPKERFSAEFPKEGPSILRIQQVVRGDSAAYFCASSPAPLGPGGGNTIYFGEGSWLTVV.